Presented here are 8 T cell receptor beta chains from one specimen sequenced in a study of vaccination and CD4 T cells after COVID-19. Once obtained from cultured CD4+ T cells, the DNA was sequenced using the Oncomine TCR Beta short-read assay. TCRdb called the PCR reads again in MiXCR, with one record for every CDR3 protein. The data contain some 11,000 distinct CDR3 sequences, approximately 32% of them seen just once; the ten biggest clones take up approximately 30%. Their antigen targets remain unknown. Indicated treatment: approximately 9-day PBMC culture with coronavirus spike peptide pools or control peptides (ViraFEST assay). This specimen consisted of CD4+ T cells from blood, cultured in vitro, obtained before SARS-CoV-2 vaccination. These receptors all come from a human donor who received a COVID-19 vaccine.

J is TRBJ2-7 and V is TRBV12-3 or TRBV12-4; 7 nucleotides agree with TRBD1. CDR3 size: 15 residues. V was pared by 1 base and J by 0 bases, with 3 bases of the junction left unmatched. CDR3 protein: CASSLVWDSSYEQYF. The CDR3 bases are TGTGCCAGCAGTTTAGTATGGGACAGCTCCTACGAGCAGTACTTC.

The chain combines TRBV28 with TRBJ1-2; D ambiguous. The CDR3 extends over 15 amino acids. Germline-derived CDR1 and CDR2 are MDHEN and SYDVKM. V shed 4 bases and J shed 7 bases, with 19 bases lying between them. The CDR3 DNA sequence: TGTGCCAGCAGTTACCCGGCATTGAAGGTCGGTGGCTACACCTTC. Translated, it gives CASSYPALKVGGYTF.

The chain combines TRBV12-3 or TRBV12-4 with TRBJ2-1; a possible D gene is TRBD2 (6 bases). The ends were cut back, 5 bases at V and 8 bases at J, with 19 bases in the middle. The CDR3 covers 15 residues. The CDR3, as DNA: TGTGCCAGCAGTCCTACGGGACTGGAGGTTGATGAGCAGTTCTTC. It specifies CASSPTGLEVDEQFF.

This clonotype was counted between two and nine times. The CDR3 protein is CASSPQGGYNNSPLHF. The CDR3 DNA follows: TGTGCCAGCAGCCCGCAGGGGGGATATAATAATTCACCCCTCCACTTT. The chain combines TRBV5-4 with TRBJ1-6, with 7 nucleotides matching TRBD1. The V segment lost 4 bases and the J segment 5 bases; nucleotides outside the gene matches: 9. Germline loops: CDR1 SGHNT, CDR2 YYREEE (reference sequence). The CDR3 length is 16 residues. The variable domain in full, with the rest retrieved from reference TRBV5-4 and TRBJ1-6, is ETGVTQSPTHLIKTRGQQVTLRCSSQSGHNTVSWYQQALGQGPQFIFQYYREEENGRGNFPPRFSGLQFPNYSSELNVNALELDDSALYLCASSPQGGYNNSPLHFGNGTRLTVT.

This clonotype has a handful of counts. The chain links TRBV7-2 to TRBJ2-7, with a tentative D call TRBD1 (6 bases). The CDR3 has 14 amino acids. V dropped 5 bases and J dropped 3 bases, with 14 bases sitting between them. Germline lookup yields CDR1 SGHTA and CDR2 FQGNSA. CDR3 sequence: CASSSSPGDYEQYF. As DNA, the CDR3 is TGTGCCAGCAGCAGTAGTCCAGGGGACTACGAGCAGTACTTC. The full variable domain, rest sourced from reference TRBV7-2 and TRBJ2-7, is GAGVSQSPSNKVTEKGKDVELRCDPISGHTALYWYRQSLGQGLEFLIYFQGNSAPDKSGLPSDRFSAERTGGSVSTLTIQRTQQEDSAVYLCASSSSPGDYEQYFGPGTRLTVT.

CDR3 DNA sequence: TGTGCCAGTATCCCAGCGGGGGTGGATGAGCAGTTCTTC. As protein: CASIPAGVDEQFF. The rearrangement links TRBV19 to TRBJ2-1, with 8 bases matching TRBD2. Germline lookup yields CDR1 LNHDA and CDR2 SQIVND (reference sequence). V was pared by 7 bases and J by 8 bases, with 7 bases of the junction left unmatched. This CDR3 comprises 13 residues.

The rearrangement uses TRBV20-1 and TRBJ2-5; D is unresolved. V was cut by 4 bases and J by 1 base, with 7 bases left in between. There are 12 residues in the CDR3. Germline V gene sequence: CDR1 DFQATT, CDR2 SNEGSKA (reference sequence). This chain's CDR3 is CSATGPQETQYF. As DNA, the CDR3 is TGCAGTGCTACCGGCCCCCAAGAGACCCAGTACTTC.

This clonotype was observed a few times. The chain couples TRBV7-3 to TRBJ2-1; 7 bases are shared with TRBD2. V lost 5 bases and J lost 4; bases outside the gene matches: 8. The V gene's germline CDR1 is SGHTA and CDR2 FQGTGA. The CDR3 runs 15 residues. The CDR3: CASSPQGRGYNEQFF. The DNA for the CDR3 is TGTGCCAGCAGCCCCCAAGGGCGGGGGTACAATGAGCAGTTCTTC.